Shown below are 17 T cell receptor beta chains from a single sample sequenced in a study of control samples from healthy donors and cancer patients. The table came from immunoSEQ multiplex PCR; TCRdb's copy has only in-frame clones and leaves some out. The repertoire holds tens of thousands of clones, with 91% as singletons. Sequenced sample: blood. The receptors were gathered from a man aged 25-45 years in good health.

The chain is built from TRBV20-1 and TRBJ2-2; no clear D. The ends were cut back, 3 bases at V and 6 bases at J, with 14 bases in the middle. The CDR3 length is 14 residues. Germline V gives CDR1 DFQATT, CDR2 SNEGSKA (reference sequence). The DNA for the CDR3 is TGCAGTGCTAGTTGGCAGTTAAGGTCCGGGGAGCTGTTTTTT. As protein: CSASWQLRSGELFF.

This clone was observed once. The CDR3 DNA reads TGTGCCAGCAAGGGGGCAATCAATGAGCAGTTCTTC. Amino acid sequence: CASKGAINEQFF. The chain couples TRBV9 to TRBJ2-1; 7 bases fit TRBD1. The V gene's germline CDR1 is SGDLS and CDR2 YYNGEE. CDR3 size: 12 residues. V shed 6 bases, J shed 6 bases, and the junction held 3 bases outside the gene matches.

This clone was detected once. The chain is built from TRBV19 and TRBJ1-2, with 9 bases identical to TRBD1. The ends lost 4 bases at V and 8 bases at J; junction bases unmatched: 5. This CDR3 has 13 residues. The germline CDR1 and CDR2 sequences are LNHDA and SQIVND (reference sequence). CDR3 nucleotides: TGTGCCAGTAGTAGGGACAGGGTTGACGGCTACACCTTC. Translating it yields CASSRDRVDGYTF.

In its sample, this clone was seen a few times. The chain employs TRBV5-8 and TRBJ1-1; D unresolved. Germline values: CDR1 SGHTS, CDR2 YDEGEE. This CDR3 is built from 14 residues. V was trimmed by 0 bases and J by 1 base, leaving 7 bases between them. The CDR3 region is CASSLVRRNTEAFF. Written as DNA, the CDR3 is TGTGCCAGCAGCTTGGTTCGAAGGAACACTGAAGCTTTCTTT.

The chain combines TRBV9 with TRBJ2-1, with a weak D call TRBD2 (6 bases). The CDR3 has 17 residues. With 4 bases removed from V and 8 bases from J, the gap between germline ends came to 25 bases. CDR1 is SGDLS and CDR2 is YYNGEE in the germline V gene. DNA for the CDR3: TGTGCCAGCAGCACTCACATAGCGGCCAAGAGTATCGATGAGCAGTTCTTC. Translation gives CASSTHIAAKSIDEQFF. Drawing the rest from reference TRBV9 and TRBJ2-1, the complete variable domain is DSGVTQTPKHLITATGQRVTLRCSPRSGDLSVYWYQQSLDQGLQFLIQYYNGEERAKGNILERFSAQQFPDLHSELNLSSLELGDSALYFCASSTHIAAKSIDEQFFGPGTRLTVL.

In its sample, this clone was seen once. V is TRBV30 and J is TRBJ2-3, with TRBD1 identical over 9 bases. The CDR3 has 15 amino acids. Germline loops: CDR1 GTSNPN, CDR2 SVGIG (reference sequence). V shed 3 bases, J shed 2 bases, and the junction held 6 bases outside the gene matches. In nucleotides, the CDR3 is TGTGCCTGGAGACGGACAGGGGCGTACACAGATACGCAGTATTTT. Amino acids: CAWRRTGAYTDTQYF.

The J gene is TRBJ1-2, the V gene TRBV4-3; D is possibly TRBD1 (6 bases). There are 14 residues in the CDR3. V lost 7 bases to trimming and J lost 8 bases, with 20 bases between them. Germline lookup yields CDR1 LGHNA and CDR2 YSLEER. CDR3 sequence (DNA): TGCGCCAGCAAACCGGCGGCAGGGGAGGGCGGCTACACCTTC. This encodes CASKPAAGEGGYTF.

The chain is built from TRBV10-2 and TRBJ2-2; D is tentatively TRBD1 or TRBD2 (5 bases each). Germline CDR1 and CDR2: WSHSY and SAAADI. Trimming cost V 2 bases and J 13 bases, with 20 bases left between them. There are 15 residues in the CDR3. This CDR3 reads CASSEARPGPSMLFF. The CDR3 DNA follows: TGCGCCAGCAGTGAGGCAAGACCGGGACCGAGCATGCTGTTTTTT.

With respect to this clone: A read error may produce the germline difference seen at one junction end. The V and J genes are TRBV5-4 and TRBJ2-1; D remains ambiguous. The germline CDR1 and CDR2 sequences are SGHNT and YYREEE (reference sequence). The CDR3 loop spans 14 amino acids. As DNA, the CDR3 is TGTGCCAGCAGTTTGGGTACATTATACAATGAGCAGTTCTTC. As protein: CASSLGTLYNEQFF.

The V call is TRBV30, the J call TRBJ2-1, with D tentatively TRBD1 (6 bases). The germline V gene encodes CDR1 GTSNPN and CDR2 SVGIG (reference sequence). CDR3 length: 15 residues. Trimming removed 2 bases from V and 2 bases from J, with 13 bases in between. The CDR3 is CAWSPPGTTYNEQFF. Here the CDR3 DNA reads TGTGCCTGGAGTCCCCCCGGGACAACCTACAATGAGCAGTTCTTC.

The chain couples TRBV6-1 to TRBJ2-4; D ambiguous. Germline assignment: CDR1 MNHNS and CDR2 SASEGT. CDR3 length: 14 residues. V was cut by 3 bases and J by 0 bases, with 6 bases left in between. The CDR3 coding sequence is TGTGCCAGCAGTGAGGGCGGAGCCAAAAACATTCAGTACTTC. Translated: CASSEGGAKNIQYF.

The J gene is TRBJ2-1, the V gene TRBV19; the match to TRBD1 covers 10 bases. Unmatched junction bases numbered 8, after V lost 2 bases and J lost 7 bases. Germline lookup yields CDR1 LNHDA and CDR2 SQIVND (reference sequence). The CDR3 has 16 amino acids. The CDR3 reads CASSIRDRGSKNEQFF. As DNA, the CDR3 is TGTGCCAGTAGTATAAGGGACAGGGGAAGTAAGAATGAGCAGTTCTTC.

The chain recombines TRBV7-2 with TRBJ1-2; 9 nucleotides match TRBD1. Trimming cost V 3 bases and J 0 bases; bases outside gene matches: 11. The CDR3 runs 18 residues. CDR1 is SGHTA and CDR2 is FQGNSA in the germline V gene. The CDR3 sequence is CASSFRRTGVMANYGYTF. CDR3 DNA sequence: TGTGCCAGCAGCTTTAGGCGGACAGGGGTGATGGCTAACTATGGCTACACCTTC.

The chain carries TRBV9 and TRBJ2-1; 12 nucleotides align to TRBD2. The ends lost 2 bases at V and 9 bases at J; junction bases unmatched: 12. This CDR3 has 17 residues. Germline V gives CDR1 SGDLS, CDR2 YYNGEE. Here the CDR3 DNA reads TGTGCCAGCAGCGTCCCTTCTAGCGGGAGGGCCAAGGGTGAGCAGTTCTTC. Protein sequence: CASSVPSSGRAKGEQFF.

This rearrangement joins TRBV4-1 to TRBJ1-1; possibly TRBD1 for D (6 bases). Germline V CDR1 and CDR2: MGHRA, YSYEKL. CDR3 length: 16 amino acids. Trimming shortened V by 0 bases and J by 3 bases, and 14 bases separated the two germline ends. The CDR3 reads CASSQDQTTGYTEAFF. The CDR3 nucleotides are TGCGCCAGCAGCCAAGATCAAACCACAGGGTACACTGAAGCTTTCTTT.

The CDR3 spells CASFDSQETQYF. CDR3 DNA: TGTGCCAGCTTCGACAGCCAAGAGACCCAGTACTTC. The chain carries TRBV2 and TRBJ2-5, with D possibly matching TRBD1 (5 bases). Germline V gene sequence: CDR1 SNHLY, CDR2 FYNNEI. V lost 8 bases and J 1 base, leaving 8 bases between the germline ends. The CDR3 covers 12 residues. Using reference TRBV2 and TRBJ2-5 for the parts outside the CDR3, the full variable domain is EPEVTQTPSHQVTQMGQEVILRCVPISNHLYFYWYRQILGQKVEFLVSFYNNEISEKSEIFDDQFSVERPDGSNFTLKIRSTKLEDSAMYFCASFDSQETQYFGPGTRLLVL.

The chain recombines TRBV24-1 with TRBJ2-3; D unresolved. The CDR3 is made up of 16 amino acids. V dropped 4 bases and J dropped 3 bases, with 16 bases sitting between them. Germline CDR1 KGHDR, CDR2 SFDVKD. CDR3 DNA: TGTGCCACCAGTGACGGAACCACGAAAGGGACAGATACGCAGTATTTT. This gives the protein CATSDGTTKGTDTQYF.